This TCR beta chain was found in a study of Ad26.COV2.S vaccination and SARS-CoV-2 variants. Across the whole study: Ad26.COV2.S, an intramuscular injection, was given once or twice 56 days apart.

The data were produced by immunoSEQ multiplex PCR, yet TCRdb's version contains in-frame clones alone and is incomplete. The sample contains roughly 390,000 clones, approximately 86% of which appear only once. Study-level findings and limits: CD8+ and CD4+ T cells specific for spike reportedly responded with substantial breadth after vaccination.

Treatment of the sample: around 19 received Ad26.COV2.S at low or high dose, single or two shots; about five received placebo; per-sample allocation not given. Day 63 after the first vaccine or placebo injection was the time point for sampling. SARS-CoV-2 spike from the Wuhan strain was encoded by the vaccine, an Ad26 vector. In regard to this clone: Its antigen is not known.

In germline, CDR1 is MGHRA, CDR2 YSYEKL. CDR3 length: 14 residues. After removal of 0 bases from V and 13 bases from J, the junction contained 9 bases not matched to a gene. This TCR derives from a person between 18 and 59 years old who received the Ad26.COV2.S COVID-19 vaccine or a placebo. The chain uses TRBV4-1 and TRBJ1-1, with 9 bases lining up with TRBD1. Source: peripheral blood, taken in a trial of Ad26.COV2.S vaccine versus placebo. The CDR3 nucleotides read TGCGCCAGCAGCCAAGAGGACAGGGGCGCCGGAGGTTTCTTT. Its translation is CASSQEDRGAGGFF.